A single sample gave rise to the 11 T cell receptor beta chains below, sequenced in a study of T cell clonality in common variable immunodeficiency. Here immunoSEQ multiplex PCR was the method, and the copy in TCRdb shows in-frame clones only, minus some. The sample includes some 64,000 clones, none of them occurring once. The material sequenced was peripheral blood mononuclear cells. These TCRs come from a person aged 18 to 75 in good health.

At least ten counts were recorded for this clone. With the read ending 3 residues before the CDR3 end, the germline J gene is used to fill in that end. The V call is TRBV5-1, the J call TRBJ2-3; 11 nucleotides align to TRBD2. V dropped 4 bases and J dropped 2; count of bases not matched to a gene: 6. The germline gives CDR1 SGHRS, CDR2 YFSETQ. This CDR3 region has 16 residues. CDR3 DNA (partial): TGCGCCAGCAGCCCCGGACTAGCGGGCCCCACAGATACG. Amino acid sequence: CASSPGLAGPTDT. The whole CDR3 sequence is CASSPGLAGPTDTQYF.

In its sample, this clone was seen many times. The read terminates 3 residues before the CDR3 end, so the remaining end is supplied by the germline J gene. The chain combines TRBV10-3 with TRBJ1-1; 12 nucleotides agree with TRBD1. J was trimmed by 5 bases and V by 3 bases; bases with no gene match: 7. Germline V CDR1 and CDR2: ENHRY, SYGVKD. The CDR3 loop spans 16 amino acids. The CDR3 sequence: CAISEGGTGGMTEAFF. CDR3 DNA, as far as it was read: TGTGCCATCAGTGAAGGCGGGACAGGGGGCATGACTGAA.

In this sample, this clone turned up many times. The read ends 3 residues early relative to the CDR3; the germline J gene fills the gap. The rearrangement links TRBV7-9 to TRBJ2-1; TRBD2 matches 12 bases. The germline gives CDR1 SEHNR, CDR2 FQNEAQ (reference sequence). The ends lost 5 bases at V and 8 bases at J; junction bases unmatched: 4. CDR3 length: 14 amino acids. The CDR3 is CASSTRLAGDEQFF. The covered CDR3 bases are TGTGCCAGCAGCACCCGACTAGCGGGGGATGAG. Filled out from reference TRBV7-9 and TRBJ2-1, the complete variable domain reads DTGVSQNPRHKITKRGQNVTFRCDPISEHNRLYWYRQTLGQGPEFLTYFQNEAQLEKSRLLSDRFSAERPKGSFSTLEIQRTEQGDSAMYLCASSTRLAGDEQFFGPGTRLTVL.

This clone was observed at least ten times. With the read ending 3 residues before the CDR3 end, the germline J gene is used to fill in that end. The rearrangement joins TRBV7-2 to TRBJ1-4; D is unresolved. Germline V gene data show CDR1 as SGHTA and CDR2 as FQGNSA. The length of the CDR3 is 14 residues. Trimming took 1 base from V and 8 from J, leaving 11 bases between them. CDR3 in amino acids: CASSLGGREEKLFF. CDR3 DNA, as far as it was read: TGTGCCAGCAGCTTAGGTGGGCGGGAGGAAAAA.

This clone was counted at least ten times. The CDR3 end lies 3 residues beyond the end of the read and is filled in from the germline J gene. The chain has TRBV12-3 or TRBV12-4 and TRBJ2-5; a weak D match, TRBD2 (5 bases). This CDR3 is 15 amino acids long. Trimming pared 3 bases from V and 0 bases from J, leaving 11 bases between. Here the CDR3 reads CASSFLGLDQETQYF. The sequenced CDR3 bases are TGTGCCAGCAGTTTCCTTGGACTGGACCAAGAGACC.

This clone was seen ten or more times. The read ends 3 residues early relative to the CDR3; the germline J gene fills the gap. The rearrangement uses TRBV10-3 and TRBJ2-1, with TRBD2 matching over 14 bases. The CDR3 has 20 amino acids. Germline CDR1 ENHRY, CDR2 SYGVKD. V gave up 2 bases and J gave up 1 base; unmatched junction bases: 10. CDR3 region: CAISELGTSGSVKSYNEQFF. The DNA read from the CDR3 is TGTGCCATCAGTGAGCTGGGGACTAGCGGGAGTGTAAAGTCCTACAATGAG.

In this sample, this clone turned up a few times. The read stops 3 residues short of the end of the CDR3; the missing end is completed from the germline J gene. The chain joins TRBV30 to TRBJ2-7; TRBD2 agrees at 7 bases. Germline lookup yields CDR1 GTSNPN and CDR2 SVGIG (reference sequence). V lost 4 bases, J lost 3 bases, and 6 bases stayed unmatched. The CDR3 consists of 13 residues. The part of the CDR3 DNA that was read is TGTGCCTGGACCCCCGGGACTAACTACGAG. It is translated as CAWTPGTNYE. The CDR3 in its entirety is CAWTPGTNYEQYF.

Details on this clone: The observed sequence ends 3 residues before the CDR3 terminus, with the missing tail filled in from the germline J gene. This chain connects TRBV5-1 to TRBJ2-2, with 14 bases fitting TRBD2. Germline lookup yields CDR1 SGHRS and CDR2 YFSETQ. J lost 7 bases, V lost 2 bases, and 10 bases had no gene match. The CDR3 sequence is 18 residues long. The CDR3 DNA, read in part, is TGCGCCAGCAGCTTAGGGACTAGCGGGAGCATTGAAGGCGGGGAG. Encoded protein: CASSLGTSGSIEGGE. The entire CDR3 protein is CASSLGTSGSIEGGELFF.

Ten or more counts support this clone. The read finishes 3 residues shy of the CDR3 end, and the germline J gene is used to complete it. This sequence joins TRBV29-1 and TRBJ2-7, with D possibly being TRBD1 (5 bases). V shed 3 bases and J shed 0 bases, with 9 bases lying between them. Per the germline V gene, CDR1 is SQVTM and CDR2 is ANQGSEA. This CDR3 comprises 13 residues. The CDR3 here is CSVETAFSYEQYF. Incomplete CDR3 DNA: TGCAGCGTTGAGACAGCTTTCTCCTACGAG.

This clone occurred many times. The DNA ends 3 residues before the CDR3 does, and the rest of the CDR3 is filled in from the germline J gene. The genes are TRBV30 and TRBJ2-1, with TRBD2 matching over 9 bases. J gave up 7 bases and V 4 bases, and 8 bases lay outside the gene matches. Germline-derived CDR1 and CDR2 are GTSNPN and SVGIG (reference sequence). The CDR3 runs to 14 residues. CDR3 DNA, as far as it was read: TGTGCCTGGATCGCGCGGGGGGGATGGAATGAG. Amino acid sequence: CAWIARGGWNE. The whole CDR3 is CAWIARGGWNEQFF.

This clone has a count of ten or more. Read sequence stops 3 residues before the CDR3 end, and the germline J gene provides the missing end. The V call is TRBV29-1, the J call TRBJ2-2; weak D call: TRBD1 (5 bases). V was shortened by 6 bases and J by 2 bases, with 10 bases between the two germline ends. CDR3 size: 13 residues. Germline CDR1 and CDR2: SQVTM and ANQGSEA. This CDR3 reads CSVDSLNTGELFF. The sequenced CDR3 bases are TGCAGCGTAGACAGCCTAAACACCGGGGAG.